This TCR beta chain was identified in a study of T-cell reconstitution after alpha-beta-depleted transplantation in children. V was shortened by 2 bases and J by 3 bases, with 14 bases between the two germline ends. The CDR3 consists of 15 residues. The germline V gene encodes CDR1 SEHNR and CDR2 FQNEAQ (reference sequence). The library targeted TCRbeta and was prepared with unique molecular identifiers. TCRdb re-called the PCR reads through MiXCR, storing one row per CDR3 protein. The data show 300,000 or so distinct CDR3 sequences, approximately 23% seen once. This clonotype was detected only a few times.

The clonotype was recovered from a male patient aged 5 to 17 who had a stem cell transplant for acute lymphoblastic leukemia, so the T cells may come from the graft donor. Source: PBMCs, mostly from graft donor cells, taken 180 days after TCRalphabeta/CD19-depleted stem cell transplant. This chain links TRBV7-9 with TRBJ2-7, with a possible D match to TRBD1 (5 bases). The CDR3 nucleotides are TGTGCCAGCAGCTTATCCCAGGGTCGGCTCTACGAGCAGTACTTC. The encoded protein is CASSLSQGRLYEQYF.